This T cell receptor (beta chain) emerged from a study of CD8+CD57+ T cells in acquired aplastic anemia. The wider study: Sorted CD4+ plus CD8+ cells gave DNA averaging roughly 3 ug.

Profiles of TCR beta VDJ and CDR3 were generated from a genomic DNA template. TCRdb itself ran the reads through MiXCR, one entry per CDR3 protein. The sample carries roughly 250,000 distinct CDR3 sequences, 40% to 50% recorded once. General study results and limits: Between the patient and control groups, CD8+ Simpson's diversity did not differ significantly.

The CDR3 loop spans 16 amino acids. Germline CDR1 reads LNHNV; CDR2 reads YYDKDF (reference sequence). The V end lost 0 bases, the J end lost 11 bases, and 21 bases lay between the germline ends. Notes on this clonotype: Its antigen is still unknown.

An expansion of CD8+CD57+ cells by flow cytometry had been shown in patients chosen for sequencing. Acquired aplastic anemia of severe grade affected all patients. The specimen sequenced was sorted CD4+, CD8+, or CD8+CD57+ T cells (not recorded which) from PBMCs. The receptor was isolated from a human donor with aplastic anemia. This rearrangement joins TRBV15 to TRBJ2-3, with a possible D match to TRBD2 (7 bases). The CDR3 DNA follows: TGTGCCACCAGCAGAGATGATGGGGGGGGCTACAATGAGCAGTATTTT. Protein sequence: CATSRDDGGGYNEQYF.